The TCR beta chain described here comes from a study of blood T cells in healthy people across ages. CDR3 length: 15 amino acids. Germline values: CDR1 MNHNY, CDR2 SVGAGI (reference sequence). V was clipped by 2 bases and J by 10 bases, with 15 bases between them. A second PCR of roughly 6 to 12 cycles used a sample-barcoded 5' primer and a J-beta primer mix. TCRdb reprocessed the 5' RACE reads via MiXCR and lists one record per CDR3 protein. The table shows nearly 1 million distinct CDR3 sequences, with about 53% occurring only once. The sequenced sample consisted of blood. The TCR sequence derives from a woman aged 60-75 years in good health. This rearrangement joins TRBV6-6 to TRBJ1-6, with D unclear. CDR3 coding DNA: TGTGCCAGCAGTTACGAACCGACGGCCGGGTCACCCCTCCACTTT. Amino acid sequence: CASSYEPTAGSPLHF.